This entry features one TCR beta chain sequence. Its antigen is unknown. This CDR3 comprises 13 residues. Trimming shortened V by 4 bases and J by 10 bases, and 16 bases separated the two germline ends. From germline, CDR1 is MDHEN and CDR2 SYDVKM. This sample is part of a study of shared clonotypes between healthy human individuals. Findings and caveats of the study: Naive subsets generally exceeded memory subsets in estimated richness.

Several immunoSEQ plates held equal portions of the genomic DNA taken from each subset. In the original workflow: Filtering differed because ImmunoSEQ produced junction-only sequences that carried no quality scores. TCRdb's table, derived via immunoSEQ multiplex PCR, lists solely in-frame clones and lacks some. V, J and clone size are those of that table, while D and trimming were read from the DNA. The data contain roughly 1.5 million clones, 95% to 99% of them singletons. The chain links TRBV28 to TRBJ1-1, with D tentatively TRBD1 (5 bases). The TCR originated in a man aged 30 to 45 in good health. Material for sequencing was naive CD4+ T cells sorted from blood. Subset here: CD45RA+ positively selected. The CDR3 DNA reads TGTGCCAGCAGTTCCTCGTCCCGGGGCAGAGCTTTCTTT. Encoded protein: CASSSSSRGRAFF.